The 22 T cell receptor beta chains below were found in one sample sequenced in a study of Graves' ophthalmopathy and Graves' hyperthyroidism. Amplification from RNA transcripts yielded the TCR beta CDR3 regions. First-round RT-PCR employed HTBI primers, with a second-round multiplex PCR after it. One entry per CDR3 protein, called by TCRdb with MiXCR from the multiplex PCR reads. Of 500,000 to 600,000 distinct CDR3 sequences listed, just under 40% are singletons. Sequencing used peripheral blood or thyroid tissue (not recorded which). These receptors all come from an adult man with Graves' hyperthyroidism.

This clonotype was observed a handful of times. The chain uses TRBV12-5 and TRBJ1-5, with a possible D match to TRBD1 (6 bases). V lost 1 base and J lost 4, with 8 bases in between. The CDR3 is 14 amino acids. The germline CDR1 and CDR2 sequences are LGHNT and FRNRAP. The CDR3 sequence: CASGLERGNQPQHF. CDR3 nucleotides: TGTGCTAGTGGTTTGGAGAGGGGGAATCAGCCCCAGCATTTT.

This clonotype has a handful of counts. V usage is TRBV7-8 and J usage is TRBJ2-5, with 13 bases fitting TRBD2. V trimming: 2 bases; J trimming: 7 bases; junction bases outside the gene matches: 10. This CDR3 contains 17 residues. Germline V gene lookup returns CDR1 SGHVS and CDR2 FQNEAQ. The DNA of the CDR3 is TGTGCCAGCAGCTTAAGAGTCGGACTAGCGGGAGCAGGGACCCAGTACTTC. It specifies CASSLRVGLAGAGTQYF.

The sample holds a few counts of this clonotype. The genes are TRBV2 and TRBJ2-7, with D possibly being TRBD2 (5 bases). From germline, CDR1 is SNHLY and CDR2 FYNNEI. Trimming removed 7 bases at V and 1 base at J, with 11 bases between. CDR3 size: 13 residues. DNA of the CDR3: TGTGCCAGCACCCCGGACTTGTCCTACGAGCAGTACTTC. It encodes CASTPDLSYEQYF.

CDR3 sequence reads: CASSLAGGTGEKLFF. CDR3 coding DNA: TGTGCCAGCAGCTTGGCCGGGGGGACCGGTGAAAAACTGTTTTTT. The chain couples TRBV5-5 to TRBJ1-4; D is possibly TRBD1 (5 bases). The CDR3 length is 15 residues. Deletions cut 0 bases from V and 7 bases from J, with 13 bases between. Germline CDR1 reads SGHKS; CDR2 reads YYEKEE (reference sequence).

V and J are TRBV9 and TRBJ2-2; 7 positions match TRBD2. The CDR3 is 13 amino acids. CDR1 is SGDLS and CDR2 is YYNGEE in the germline V gene. V shed 3 bases and J 7 bases; nucleotides not matched to a gene: 3. The CDR3 DNA sequence: TGTGCCAGCAGCGGCGGACTAGACGGGGAGCTGTTTTTT. Encoded protein: CASSGGLDGELFF.

The rearrangement uses TRBV19 and TRBJ2-7, with D possibly being TRBD1 (7 bases). The CDR3 extends over 16 amino acids. Trimming cost V 0 bases and J 2 bases, with 14 bases left between them. Germline V CDR1 and CDR2: LNHDA, SQIVND (reference sequence). The CDR3 DNA follows: TGTGCCAGTAGTATAGATCCAGGGGGGTTACCCTACGAGCAGTACTTC. Translation gives CASSIDPGGLPYEQYF.

This clonotype was seen many times. The CDR3: CASSLEGRSDSPLHF. As DNA, the CDR3 is TGCGCCAGCAGCTTGGAGGGCAGGTCTGATTCACCCCTCCACTTT. This chain uses TRBV5-1 with TRBJ1-6; no clear D. Deletions cut 0 bases from V and 8 bases from J, with 12 bases between. There are 15 residues in the CDR3. Germline V CDR1 and CDR2: SGHRS, YFSETQ.

The table lists this clonotype with a few counts. One junction end does not reproduce the germline sequence, and a read error may be involved. The chain has TRBV7-7 and TRBJ2-3; the D gene is possibly TRBD2 (6 bases). Germline assignment: CDR1 SSHAT and CDR2 FNYEAQ (reference sequence). This CDR3 has 15 amino acids. In nucleotides, the CDR3 is TGTGCTAGCAGTTACCGGGGGAGAAACACAGATACGCAGTATTTT. This translates into CASSYRGRNTDTQYF.

A few counts support this clonotype. The gene calls are TRBV7-9 and TRBJ2-1, with D possibly being TRBD1 (6 bases). The germline gives CDR1 SEHNR, CDR2 FQNEAQ (reference sequence). The length of the CDR3 is 13 residues. V was shortened by 5 bases and J by 4 bases, with 9 bases between the two germline ends. As DNA, the CDR3 is TGTGCCAGCAGCGGGGGCACGTACAATGAGCAGTTCTTC. Its protein is CASSGGTYNEQFF.

V gene TRBV7-2 combines with J gene TRBJ2-4; D perhaps matches TRBD2 (6 bases). Germline values: CDR1 SGHTA, CDR2 FQGNSA. Trimming cost V 2 bases and J 2 bases, with 16 bases left between them. This CDR3 spans 17 amino acids. The CDR3 sequence: CASSLSMGTGTKNIQYF. The CDR3 DNA is TGTGCCAGCAGCTTATCCATGGGGACTGGGACCAAAAACATTCAGTACTTC.

This clonotype was detected ten times or more. V is TRBV5-4 and J is TRBJ2-7, with 8 bases matching TRBD1. J gave up 6 bases and V 4 bases, and 6 bases lay outside the gene matches. The CDR3 has 13 amino acids. Germline V lookup: CDR1 SGHNT, CDR2 YYREEE (reference sequence). CDR3 DNA: TGTGCCAGCAGCATGGTGACAGGGGCCGAGCAGTACTTC. It translates to CASSMVTGAEQYF.

This clonotype was counted many times. The chain carries TRBV7-9 and TRBJ1-6; the D gene is possibly TRBD1 (5 bases). With 2 bases removed from V and 6 bases from J, the gap between germline ends came to 14 bases. CDR1 is SEHNR, CDR2 FQNEAQ, per germline (reference sequence). The CDR3 has 16 residues. CDR3 region: CASSLHPTGGNSPLHF. In DNA, the CDR3 is TGTGCCAGCAGCTTACATCCTACAGGAGGTAATTCACCCCTCCACTTT.

A word on this clonotype: Given a much more abundant clone one base away, this may be a read error. J is TRBJ2-5 and V is TRBV7-9; D is perhaps TRBD1 or TRBD2 (5 bases each). Germline lookup yields CDR1 SEHNR and CDR2 FQNEAQ (reference sequence). This CDR3 spans 14 amino acids. Written as DNA, the CDR3 is TGTGCCAGCAGCCAGGGCAGACCCCCGGGGACCCGGTACTTC. This translates into CASSQGRPPGTRYF.

This clonotype has only a few counts. The CDR3 DNA is TGCAGTGCTAGAGAGCTGGGACGGAATAACTATGGCTACACCTTC. Protein sequence: CSARELGRNNYGYTF. The chain joins TRBV20-1 to TRBJ1-2; D possibly corresponds to TRBD1 (5 bases). CDR1 is DFQATT and CDR2 is SNEGSKA in the germline V gene (reference sequence). This CDR3 has 15 residues. V was trimmed by 0 bases and J by 1 base, leaving 12 bases between them.

This clonotype has at least ten counts. This CDR3 is CASRERQVYEQYF. Written as DNA, the CDR3 is TGTGCCAGCAGGGAGAGACAGGTCTACGAGCAGTACTTC. The chain recombines TRBV2 with TRBJ2-7; tentative D call: TRBD1 (6 bases). CDR3 size: 13 residues. Germline V lookup: CDR1 SNHLY, CDR2 FYNNEI. Trimming pared 6 bases from V and 3 bases from J, leaving 12 bases between.

The count of this clonotype is one. This could be a read error, since a much larger clone is one nucleotide away. The CDR3 DNA is TGCGCCAGCAGCCCCCTAGAAGGGGCAGGGGCCAACGTCCTGACTTTC. Amino acids: CASSPLEGAGANVLTF. The chain is built from TRBV5-1 and TRBJ2-6, with D tentatively TRBD1 (5 bases). This CDR3 region has 16 residues. Germline CDR1 is SGHRS and CDR2 is YFSETQ. V lost 4 bases and J lost 4, with 15 bases in between.

The rearrangement uses TRBV27 and TRBJ1-5; a weak D match, TRBD1 (5 bases). Germline CDR1 and CDR2: MNHEY and SMNVEV (reference sequence). The CDR3 runs 17 residues. The ends were cut back, 0 bases at V and 2 bases at J, with 14 bases in the middle. The CDR3 loop is CASSLSPGPAGNQPQHF. CDR3 in DNA: TGTGCCAGCAGTTTATCACCGGGGCCTGCGGGCAATCAGCCCCAGCATTTT.

This clonotype was counted many times. The V gene is TRBV7-2, the J gene TRBJ2-7; 14 nucleotides agree with TRBD2. The junction had 3 bases not matched to a gene; V was cut back by 8 bases and J by 3 bases. The germline V gene has CDR1 SGHTA and CDR2 FQGNSA. The CDR3 spans 14 residues. The CDR3 nucleotides read TGTGCCAGCGTAGGGACTAGCGGGGGCTACGAGCAGTACTTC. Protein sequence: CASVGTSGGYEQYF.

The gene calls are TRBV24-1 and TRBJ2-2; D is possibly TRBD1 (6 bases). V was shortened by 4 bases and J by 8 bases, with 7 bases between the two germline ends. This CDR3 contains 12 residues. CDR1 and CDR2 from the germline V gene are KGHDR and SFDVKD. The CDR3 reads CATSEGTGELFF. The CDR3, as DNA: TGTGCCACCAGTGAAGGGACAGGGGAGCTGTTTTTT.

This rearrangement joins TRBV20-1 to TRBJ1-1, with D unclear. The CDR3 has 13 residues. CDR1 and CDR2 (germline): DFQATT, SNEGSKA (reference sequence). Trimming left V 8 bases short and J 4 bases short, with 17 bases between. The CDR3 coding sequence is TGCAGTCCGGACGGGTCATGGGGCACTGAAGCTTTCTTT. This sequence encodes CSPDGSWGTEAFF.

The chain is built from TRBV13 and TRBJ1-4; a possible D gene is TRBD1 (6 bases). Germline V gene lookup returns CDR1 PRHDT and CDR2 FYEKMQ (reference sequence). CDR3 size: 13 residues. The V end was cut by 5 bases, the J end by 10 bases, with 14 bases between. The CDR3 sequence is CASSPGGAGKLFF. Here the CDR3 DNA reads TGTGCCAGCAGCCCTGGGGGGGCTGGAAAACTGTTTTTT.

This chain uses TRBV7-8 with TRBJ1-6; the D is unclear. Germline CDR1 SGHVS, CDR2 FQNEAQ. The V end lost 3 bases, the J end lost 9 bases, and 9 bases lay between the germline ends. This CDR3 region has 13 residues. Written as DNA, the CDR3 is TGTGCCAGCAGCTTTACCCCCGTTTCACCCCTCCACTTT. Amino acids: CASSFTPVSPLHF.